What follows describes a single TCR beta chain. The table came from immunoSEQ multiplex PCR; TCRdb's copy has only in-frame clones and leaves some out. This table has nearly 90,000 clones, approximately 90% appearing once. The entry originates in a study of blood T cell repertoires in COVID-19. Overall study: PBMCs, B-cell-depleted T cells, or T cells were the source of the cDNA or gDNA that made up the material.

The TCR comes from a man between 60 and 75 years old with acute or convalescent COVID-19. Sequencing was carried out using peripheral blood.

In nucleotides, the CDR3 is TGCGCCAGCAGTGTCCTTACTAGCGGACTCACTACCGGGGAGCTGTTTTTT. Translated, it gives CASSVLTSGLTTGELFF. The chain links TRBV10-2 to TRBJ2-2; 8 nucleotides match TRBD2. The CDR3 is 17 residues long. Germline V lookup: CDR1 WSHSY, CDR2 SAAADI. Trimming took 4 bases from V and 5 from J; bases not matched to a gene: 12.